The 23 T cell receptor beta chains given below trace back to one sample, sequenced in a study of blood T cell repertoires in COVID-19 (TCRdb year 2020). The library was made by the immunoSEQ multiplex PCR assay. TCRdb mirrors the immuneACCESS table, restricted to in-frame sequences. Some clones are absent from its copies; in checked studies, under half trace to an unresolved V gene, and the reason for the others is unknown. The sample table lists some 85,000 clones, roughly 80% of them with a count of one. The ten largest clonotypes hold 40% to 60% of the sample. Input material: peripheral blood. Receptors originate from a human donor in a cohort sampled during active COVID-19.

This sequence joins TRBV6-2 or TRBV6-3 and TRBJ2-7, with no clear D. Per the germline V gene, CDR1 is MNHEY and CDR2 is SVGEGT. Trimming stripped 3 bases from V and 0 bases from J, with 9 bases between. The CDR3 is 14 residues long. The CDR3 nucleotides read TGTGCCAGCAGTTATGGCCGGAGCTCCTACGAGCAGTACTTC. This translates into CASSYGRSSYEQYF.

The V call is TRBV6-2 or TRBV6-3, the J call TRBJ1-4; no reliable D call. CDR3 length: 15 residues. CDR1 is MNHEY, CDR2 SVGEGT, per germline. V gave up 2 bases and J gave up 6 bases, with 13 bases separating them. In DNA form, the CDR3 reads TGTGCCAGCAGTTACGGCGGGAACTGGGATGAAAAACTGTTTTTT. Protein sequence: CASSYGGNWDEKLFF.

This clone has a count of ten or more. The gene calls are TRBV7-3 and TRBJ2-1; possibly TRBD2 for D (6 bases). The CDR3 has 16 amino acids. Germline V gives CDR1 SGHTA, CDR2 FQGTGA. V was trimmed by 2 bases and J by 4 bases, leaving 15 bases between them. The CDR3 loop is CASSLRGGKGYNEQFF. As DNA, the CDR3 is TGTGCCAGCAGCTTACGGGGCGGGAAAGGGTACAATGAGCAGTTCTTC.

The DNA of the CDR3 is TGCGCCAGAAGGTGCCCAGGGCGTTGGCATTTT. It codes for CARRCPGRWHF. The V gene is TRBV5-1, the J gene TRBJ1-5, with a tentative D call TRBD1 (5 bases). V lost 8 bases, J lost 15 bases, and 18 bases lay in between. Looked up from germline, CDR1 is SGHRS and CDR2 is YFSETQ. The CDR3 sequence is 11 residues long.

Concerning this clone: One end of the junction does not line up with germline, which may come from a read error. J is TRBJ1-5 and V is TRBV20-1, with a possible D match to TRBD1 (5 bases). This CDR3 has 13 residues. In germline, CDR1 is DFQATT, CDR2 SNEGSKA (reference sequence). The CDR3 protein is CSASRTSGQPQHF. CDR3 nucleotide sequence: TGCAGCGCTAGTCGGACATCCGGTCAGCCCCAGCATTTT.

The chain joins TRBV9 to TRBJ2-6; a weak D match, TRBD2 (6 bases). The ends were cut back, 4 bases at V and 0 bases at J, with 8 bases in the middle. This CDR3 region has 15 residues. The germline V gene encodes CDR1 SGDLS and CDR2 YYNGEE. The CDR3 DNA reads TGTGCCAGCAGCTCCGGGGGCTCTGGGGCCAACGTCCTGACTTTC. Its protein product is CASSSGGSGANVLTF.

This sequence joins TRBV15 and TRBJ1-1; no reliable D call. V lost 0 bases, J lost 6 bases, and 8 bases lay in between. This CDR3 comprises 13 residues. Germline lookup yields CDR1 LNHNV and CDR2 YYDKDF (reference sequence). The DNA for the CDR3 is TGTGCCACCAGCAGAGATCCGAGGGCTGAAGCTTTCTTT. Its protein is CATSRDPRAEAFF.

This chain uses TRBV3-1 (or the pseudogene TRBV3-2) with TRBJ2-7; 8 bases are a match to TRBD1. The germline gives CDR1 LGHDT, CDR2 YNNKEL (reference sequence). The V segment lost 2 bases and the J segment 7 bases; nucleotides outside the gene matches: 7. The CDR3 has 14 residues. In nucleotides, the CDR3 is TGTGCCAGCAGCCAACAAAATACAGGGGGAGAGCAGTACTTC. This sequence encodes CASSQQNTGGEQYF.

The chain is built from TRBV25-1 and TRBJ1-2; D is possibly TRBD1 (6 bases). V shed 6 bases and J shed 2 bases, with 10 bases lying between them. Germline CDR1 is MGHDK and CDR2 is SYGVNS. This CDR3 spans 13 amino acids. In DNA, the CDR3 is TGTGCCAGCAGGGGGCAGGGGAACTATGGCTACACCTTC. Residues: CASRGQGNYGYTF.

V is TRBV30 and J is TRBJ1-2; no clear D gene. This CDR3 has 14 residues. Between the trimmed V and J ends, which lost 1 base and 7 bases, there was a span of 16 bases. The germline CDR1 and CDR2 sequences are GTSNPN and SVGIG (reference sequence). CDR3 protein: CAWSEAPGIGGYTF. The CDR3 bases are TGTGCCTGGAGTGAGGCCCCGGGAATAGGTGGCTACACCTTC.

The CDR3: CTSSQDRHWGKGRDTEAFF. The CDR3 bases are TGCACCAGCAGCCAAGATCGACACTGGGGAAAAGGGAGAGACACTGAAGCTTTCTTT. V is TRBV1 and J is TRBJ1-1. TRBV1 constitutes a pseudogene. This CDR3 region has 19 residues.

This clone was picked up many times. The V call is TRBV7-2, the J call TRBJ2-7, with 10 bases lining up with TRBD1. CDR3 length: 14 residues. Germline V CDR1 and CDR2: SGHTA, FQGNSA. Trimming cost V 5 bases and J 7 bases; bases outside gene matches: 8. CDR3 bases: TGTGCCAGCAGCGTAGAGACAGGGGGCGGTGAGCAGTACTTC. This sequence encodes CASSVETGGGEQYF.

In this sample, this clone turned up once. The chain links TRBV11-2 to TRBJ1-6; 10 bases map to TRBD1. Trimming cost V 0 bases and J 6 bases; bases outside gene matches: 8. The CDR3 length is 18 residues. Germline V gene data show CDR1 as SGHAT and CDR2 as FQNNGV. CDR3 coding DNA: TGTGCCAGCAGCTTAGATTCCCGACAGGGGGCGTTTAATTCACCCCTCCACTTT. Translated: CASSLDSRQGAFNSPLHF.

The CDR3 coding sequence is TGCGCCAGCAGCCAAGGGACAGTGGTTACGGGTGAACTGTTTTTT. This sequence encodes CASSQGTVVTGELFF. V and J are TRBV4-1 and TRBJ1-4, with D maybe TRBD1 (6 bases). This CDR3 is built from 15 residues. V lost 1 base and J 12 bases, leaving 18 bases between the germline ends. Germline values: CDR1 MGHRA, CDR2 YSYEKL.

The chain carries TRBV27 and TRBJ1-1; the D gene is possibly TRBD1 (6 bases). CDR1 is MNHEY and CDR2 is SMNVEV in the germline V gene (reference sequence). The CDR3 extends over 11 amino acids. V gave up 4 bases and J gave up 10 bases, with 10 bases separating them. CDR3 sequence reads: CASSSGDGAFF. The CDR3 nucleotides are TGTGCCAGCAGTTCAGGGGACGGAGCTTTCTTT.

This chain uses TRBV19 with TRBJ2-3, with 7 bases that match TRBD1. This CDR3 comprises 15 residues. In germline, CDR1 is LNHDA, CDR2 SQIVND (reference sequence). The V segment lost 3 bases and the J segment 0 bases; nucleotides outside the gene matches: 3. The CDR3 coding sequence is TGTGCCAGTAGTATCGGGACAGTAAGCACAGATACGCAGTATTTT. This gives the protein CASSIGTVSTDTQYF.

The rearrangement joins TRBV5-5 to TRBJ2-5; D is undetermined. Germline V gene lookup returns CDR1 SGHKS and CDR2 YYEKEE (reference sequence). Trimming cost V 4 bases and J 0 bases, with 13 bases left between them. This CDR3 is built from 15 residues. The CDR3 bases are TGTGCCAGCAGCCCCGTTAACAGACACCAAGAGACCCAGTACTTC. Amino acid sequence: CASSPVNRHQETQYF.

V usage is TRBV6-2 or TRBV6-3 and J usage is TRBJ2-2, with D uncertain. The CDR3 runs 13 residues. The V end was cut by 0 bases, the J end by 4 bases, with 3 bases between. Germline-derived CDR1 and CDR2 are MNHEY and SVGEGT. CDR3 sequence (DNA): TGTGCCAGCAGTTACTCCCTCACCGGGGAGCTGTTTTTT. Protein product: CASSYSLTGELFF.

The V and J genes are TRBV6-2 or TRBV6-3 and TRBJ1-3, with D possibly TRBD1 on 6 matching bases. Germline loops: CDR1 MNHEY, CDR2 SVGEGT. The ends were cut back, 5 bases at V and 0 bases at J, with 14 bases in the middle. The CDR3 runs to 16 residues. CDR3 sequence (DNA): TGTGCCAGCAGTCCAGGGGACGAATACTCTGGAAACACCATATATTTT. Translated, it gives CASSPGDEYSGNTIYF.

The rearrangement joins TRBV5-4 to TRBJ2-3; D is possibly TRBD2 (6 bases). The CDR3 extends over 15 amino acids. Germline V gives CDR1 SGHNT, CDR2 YYREEE (reference sequence). V lost 1 base and J lost 6, with 15 bases in between. The CDR3 loop reads CASSLSSGWGDTQYF. CDR3 bases: TGTGCCAGCAGCTTGAGCAGCGGGTGGGGGGATACGCAGTATTTT.

The chain carries TRBV29-1 and TRBJ1-1, with 9 bases identical to TRBD1. J gave up 0 bases and V 6 bases, and 8 bases lay outside the gene matches. In germline, CDR1 is SQVTM, CDR2 ANQGSEA. The CDR3 spans 15 residues. The DNA for the CDR3 is TGCAGCGTCGATAGACAGGGGGTCATGAACACTGAAGCTTTCTTT. This gives the protein CSVDRQGVMNTEAFF.

The V and J genes are TRBV6-2 or TRBV6-3 and TRBJ2-7, with 12 bases lining up with TRBD2. Germline V gives CDR1 MNHEY, CDR2 SVGEGT. The CDR3 runs to 15 residues. The V and J ends lost 4 bases and 6 bases, in that order; junction bases with no gene match: 7. CDR3 protein: CASSSLAGGRLEQYF. In DNA, the CDR3 is TGTGCCAGCAGTTCACTAGCGGGAGGCCGCCTCGAGCAGTACTTC.

The rearrangement uses TRBV30 and TRBJ2-2; 9 positions match TRBD1. After removal of 2 bases from V and 3 bases from J, the junction contained 10 bases not matched to a gene. The CDR3 is 17 residues long. The V gene's germline CDR1 is GTSNPN and CDR2 SVGIG (reference sequence). CDR3: CAWSRNGQGIHTGELFF. The CDR3 DNA is TGTGCCTGGAGTCGAAACGGACAGGGGATTCACACCGGGGAGCTGTTTTTT.